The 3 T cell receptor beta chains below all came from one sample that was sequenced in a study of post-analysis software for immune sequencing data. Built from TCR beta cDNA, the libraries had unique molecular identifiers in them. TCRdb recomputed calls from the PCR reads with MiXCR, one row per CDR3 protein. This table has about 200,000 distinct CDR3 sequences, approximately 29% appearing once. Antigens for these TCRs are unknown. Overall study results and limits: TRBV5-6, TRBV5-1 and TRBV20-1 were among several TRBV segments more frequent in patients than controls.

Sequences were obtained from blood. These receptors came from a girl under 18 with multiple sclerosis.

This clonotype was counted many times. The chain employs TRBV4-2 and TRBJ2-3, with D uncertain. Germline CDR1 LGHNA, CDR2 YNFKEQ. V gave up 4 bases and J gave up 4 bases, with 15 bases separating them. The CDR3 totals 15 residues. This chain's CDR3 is CASSRGRILPDTQYF. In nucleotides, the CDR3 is TGTGCCAGCAGCCGTGGACGCATTCTCCCAGATACGCAGTATTTT.

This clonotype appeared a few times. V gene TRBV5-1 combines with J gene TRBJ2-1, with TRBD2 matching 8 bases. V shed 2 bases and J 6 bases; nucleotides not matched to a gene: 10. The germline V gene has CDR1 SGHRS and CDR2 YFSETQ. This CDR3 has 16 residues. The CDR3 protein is CASSFARGTRLNEQFF. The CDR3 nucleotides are TGCGCCAGCAGCTTCGCACGTGGGACTAGGCTCAATGAGCAGTTCTTC.

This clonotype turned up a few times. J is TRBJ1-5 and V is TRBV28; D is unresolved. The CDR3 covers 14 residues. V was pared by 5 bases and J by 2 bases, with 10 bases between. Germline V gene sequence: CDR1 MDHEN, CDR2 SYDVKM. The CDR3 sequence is CASSRRGGNQPQHF. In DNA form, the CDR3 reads TGTGCCAGCAGTCGCAGAGGAGGCAATCAGCCCCAGCATTTT.